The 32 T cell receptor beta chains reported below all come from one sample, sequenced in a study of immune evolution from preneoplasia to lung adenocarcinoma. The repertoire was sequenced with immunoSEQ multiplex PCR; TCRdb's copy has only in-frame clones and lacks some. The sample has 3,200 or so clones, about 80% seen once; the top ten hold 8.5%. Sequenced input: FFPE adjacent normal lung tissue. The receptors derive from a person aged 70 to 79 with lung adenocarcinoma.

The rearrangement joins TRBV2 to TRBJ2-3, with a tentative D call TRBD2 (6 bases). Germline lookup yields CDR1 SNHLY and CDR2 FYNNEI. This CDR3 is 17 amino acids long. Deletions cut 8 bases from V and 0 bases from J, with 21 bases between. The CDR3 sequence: CASAWMDYLFSTDTQYF. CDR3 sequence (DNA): TGTGCCAGCGCATGGATGGACTACCTTTTCAGCACAGATACGCAGTATTTT.

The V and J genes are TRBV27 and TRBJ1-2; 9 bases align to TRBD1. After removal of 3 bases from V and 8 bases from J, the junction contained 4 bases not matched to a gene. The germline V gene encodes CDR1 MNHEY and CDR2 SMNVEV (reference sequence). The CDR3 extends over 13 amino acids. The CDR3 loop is CASSFSGTGGYTF. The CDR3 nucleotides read TGTGCCAGCAGTTTTTCCGGGACAGGGGGCTACACCTTC.

The CDR3 region has the DNA TGTGCCAGCAGCTCCAAGTTCAGGAGTAATGAGCAGTTCTTC. This encodes CASSSKFRSNEQFF. The chain employs TRBV7-9 and TRBJ2-1; D is ambiguous. V was shortened by 4 bases and J by 7 bases, with 14 bases between the two germline ends. This CDR3 spans 14 amino acids. Looked up from germline, CDR1 is SEHNR and CDR2 is FQNEAQ (reference sequence).

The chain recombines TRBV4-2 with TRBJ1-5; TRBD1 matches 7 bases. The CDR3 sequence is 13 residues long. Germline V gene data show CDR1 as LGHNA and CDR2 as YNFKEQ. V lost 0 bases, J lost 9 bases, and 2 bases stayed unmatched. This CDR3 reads CASSQDRDRPQHF. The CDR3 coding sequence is TGTGCCAGCAGCCAAGATAGGGACAGGCCCCAGCATTTT.

CDR3 region: CASSLAGGPSEQYF. CDR3 nucleotides: TGTGCCAGCAGCTTAGCGGGAGGGCCAAGCGAGCAGTACTTC. The chain employs TRBV7-4 and TRBJ2-7; 7 bases line up with TRBD2. Germline CDR1 and CDR2: SGHVT and SQSDAQ. The CDR3 consists of 14 residues. V was clipped by 0 bases and J by 6 bases; unmatched bases: 5.

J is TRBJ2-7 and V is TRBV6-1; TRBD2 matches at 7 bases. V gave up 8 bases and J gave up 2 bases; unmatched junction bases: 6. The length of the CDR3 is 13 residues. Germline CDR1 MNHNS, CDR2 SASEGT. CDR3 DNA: TGTGCCAGCGGGGAGCGGGGTCCCTACGAGCAGTACTTC. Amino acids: CASGERGPYEQYF.

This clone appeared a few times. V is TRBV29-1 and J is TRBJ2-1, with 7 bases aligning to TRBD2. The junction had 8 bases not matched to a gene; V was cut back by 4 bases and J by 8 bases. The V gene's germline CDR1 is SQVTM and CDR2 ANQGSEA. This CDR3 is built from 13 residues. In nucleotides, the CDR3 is TGCAGCGTTGGAGGGAGGGGAAGCGATGAGCAGTTCTTC. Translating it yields CSVGGRGSDEQFF.

The CDR3 protein is CASSLGQQYTEAFF. The CDR3 DNA follows: TGTGCCAGCAGTTTAGGGCAGCAGTACACTGAAGCTTTCTTT. The chain recombines TRBV27 with TRBJ1-1; D ambiguous. The germline V gene encodes CDR1 MNHEY and CDR2 SMNVEV (reference sequence). The CDR3 covers 14 residues. Trimming took 2 bases from V and 3 from J, leaving 10 bases between them.

In nucleotides, the CDR3 is TGTGCCAGCAGCTTAGCGAGGTGGGACGGGTCCTACGAGCAGTACTTC. Translating gives CASSLARWDGSYEQYF. The rearrangement uses TRBV7-8 and TRBJ2-7; D may correspond to TRBD1 or TRBD2 (5 bases each). CDR1 and CDR2 (germline): SGHVS, FQNEAQ. The CDR3 extends over 16 amino acids. V lost 0 bases, J lost 1 base, and 13 bases lay in between.

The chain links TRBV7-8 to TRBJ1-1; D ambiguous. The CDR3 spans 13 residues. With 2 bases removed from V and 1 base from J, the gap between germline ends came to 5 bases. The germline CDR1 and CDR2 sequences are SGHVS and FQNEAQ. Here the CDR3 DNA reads TGTGCCAGCAGCTTACAGGAGAACACTGAAGCTTTCTTT. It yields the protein CASSLQENTEAFF.

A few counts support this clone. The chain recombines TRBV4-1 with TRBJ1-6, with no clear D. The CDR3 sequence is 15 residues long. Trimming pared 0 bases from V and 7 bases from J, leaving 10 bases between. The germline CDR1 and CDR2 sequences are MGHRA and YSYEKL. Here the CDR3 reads CASSQERTVNSPLHF. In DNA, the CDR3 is TGCGCCAGCAGCCAAGAGAGAACAGTAAATTCACCCCTCCACTTT.

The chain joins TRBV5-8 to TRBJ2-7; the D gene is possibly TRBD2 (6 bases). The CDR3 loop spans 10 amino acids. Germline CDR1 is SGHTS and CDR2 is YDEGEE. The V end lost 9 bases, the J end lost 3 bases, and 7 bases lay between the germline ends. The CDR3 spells CATGDYEQYF. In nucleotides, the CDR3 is TGTGCCACGGGGGACTACGAGCAGTACTTC.

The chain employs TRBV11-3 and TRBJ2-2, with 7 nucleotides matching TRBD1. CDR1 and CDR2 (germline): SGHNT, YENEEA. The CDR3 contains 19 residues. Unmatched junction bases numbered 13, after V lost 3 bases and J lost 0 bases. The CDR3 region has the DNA TGTGCCAGCAGCTTCTCGGGCTGGGGACAGCCCGCGAACACCGGGGAGCTGTTTTTT. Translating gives CASSFSGWGQPANTGELFF.

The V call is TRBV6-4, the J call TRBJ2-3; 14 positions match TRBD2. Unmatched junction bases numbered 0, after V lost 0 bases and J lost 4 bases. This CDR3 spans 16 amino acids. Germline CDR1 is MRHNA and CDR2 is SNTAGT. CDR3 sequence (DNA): TGTGCCAGCAGTGACTCGACTAGCGGGGGGGCAGATACGCAGTATTTT. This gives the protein CASSDSTSGGADTQYF.

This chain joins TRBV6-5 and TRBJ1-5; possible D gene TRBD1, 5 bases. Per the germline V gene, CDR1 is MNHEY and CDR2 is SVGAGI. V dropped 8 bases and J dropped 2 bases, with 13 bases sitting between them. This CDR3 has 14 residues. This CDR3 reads CASLRRGGNQPQHF. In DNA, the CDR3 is TGTGCCAGCTTGCGTCGAGGGGGCAATCAGCCCCAGCATTTT.

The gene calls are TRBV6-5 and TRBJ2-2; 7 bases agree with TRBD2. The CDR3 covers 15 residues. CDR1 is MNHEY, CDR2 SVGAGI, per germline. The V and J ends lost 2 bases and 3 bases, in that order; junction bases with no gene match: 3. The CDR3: CASSYKRGYTGELFF. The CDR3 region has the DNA TGTGCCAGCAGTTACAAGCGGGGATACACCGGGGAGCTGTTTTTT.

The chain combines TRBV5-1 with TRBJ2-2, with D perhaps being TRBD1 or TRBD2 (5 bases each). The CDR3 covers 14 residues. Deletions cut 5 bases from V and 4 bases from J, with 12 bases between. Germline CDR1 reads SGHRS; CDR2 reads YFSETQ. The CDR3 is CASSRGEITGELFF. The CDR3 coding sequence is TGCGCCAGCAGTCGGGGCGAGATCACCGGGGAGCTGTTTTTT.

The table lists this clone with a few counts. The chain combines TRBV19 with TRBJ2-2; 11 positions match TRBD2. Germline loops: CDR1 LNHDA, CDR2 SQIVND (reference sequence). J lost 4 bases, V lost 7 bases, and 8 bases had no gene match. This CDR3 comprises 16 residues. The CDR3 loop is CASTPPGTSGTGELFF. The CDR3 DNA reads TGTGCCAGTACTCCCCCCGGGACTAGCGGCACCGGGGAGCTGTTTTTT.

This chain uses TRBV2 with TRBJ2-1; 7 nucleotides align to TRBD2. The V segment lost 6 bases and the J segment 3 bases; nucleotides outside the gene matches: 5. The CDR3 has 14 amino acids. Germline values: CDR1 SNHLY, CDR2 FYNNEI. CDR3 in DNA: TGTGCCAGCAGATTAAGCGGGGTCTACAATGAGCAGTTCTTC. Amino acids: CASRLSGVYNEQFF.

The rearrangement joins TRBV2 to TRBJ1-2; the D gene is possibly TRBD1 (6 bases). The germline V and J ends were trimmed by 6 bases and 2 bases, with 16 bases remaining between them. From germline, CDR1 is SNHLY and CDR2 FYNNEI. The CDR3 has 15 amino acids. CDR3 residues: CASSPDRTTNYGYTF. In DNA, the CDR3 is TGTGCCAGCAGCCCCGACAGGACCACCAACTATGGCTACACCTTC.

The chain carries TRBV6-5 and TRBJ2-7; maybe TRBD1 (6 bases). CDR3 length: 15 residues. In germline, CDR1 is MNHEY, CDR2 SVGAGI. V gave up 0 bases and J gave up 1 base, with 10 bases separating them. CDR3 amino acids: CASSYSGTLSYEQYF. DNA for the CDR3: TGTGCCAGCAGTTACTCGGGGACACTATCCTACGAGCAGTACTTC.

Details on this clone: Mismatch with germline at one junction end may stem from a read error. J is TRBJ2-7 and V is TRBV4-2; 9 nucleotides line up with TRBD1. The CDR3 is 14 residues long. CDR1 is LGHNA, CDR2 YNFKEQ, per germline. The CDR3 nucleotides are TGTGCCAGCAGCCAAGGACAGGGGGACTACGAGCAATACTTC. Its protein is CASSQGQGDYEQYF.

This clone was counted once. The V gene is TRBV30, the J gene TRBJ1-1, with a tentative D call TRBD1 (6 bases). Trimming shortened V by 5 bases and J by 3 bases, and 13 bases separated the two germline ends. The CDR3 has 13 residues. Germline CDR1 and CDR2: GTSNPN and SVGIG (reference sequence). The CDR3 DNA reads TGTGCCTGGCGGTCCGGGGGCTACACTGAAGCTTTCTTT. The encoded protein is CAWRSGGYTEAFF.

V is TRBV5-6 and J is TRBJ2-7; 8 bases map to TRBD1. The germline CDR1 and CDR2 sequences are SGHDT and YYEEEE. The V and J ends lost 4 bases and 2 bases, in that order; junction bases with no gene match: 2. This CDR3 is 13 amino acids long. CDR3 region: CASSADRAYEQYF. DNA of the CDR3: TGTGCCAGCAGCGCGGACAGGGCCTACGAGCAGTACTTC.

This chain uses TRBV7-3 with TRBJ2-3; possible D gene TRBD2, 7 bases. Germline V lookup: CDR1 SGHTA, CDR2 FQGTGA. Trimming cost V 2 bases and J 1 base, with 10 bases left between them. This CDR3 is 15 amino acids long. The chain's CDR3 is CASSLGGAGTDTQYF. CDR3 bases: TGTGCCAGCAGCTTAGGGGGGGCAGGCACAGATACGCAGTATTTT.

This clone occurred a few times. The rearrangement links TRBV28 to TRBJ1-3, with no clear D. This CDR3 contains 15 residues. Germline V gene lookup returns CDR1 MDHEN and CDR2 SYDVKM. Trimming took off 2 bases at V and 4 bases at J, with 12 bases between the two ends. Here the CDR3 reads CASSLDRPLGNTIYF. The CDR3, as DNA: TGTGCCAGCAGTTTAGATCGTCCCCTCGGAAACACCATATATTTT.

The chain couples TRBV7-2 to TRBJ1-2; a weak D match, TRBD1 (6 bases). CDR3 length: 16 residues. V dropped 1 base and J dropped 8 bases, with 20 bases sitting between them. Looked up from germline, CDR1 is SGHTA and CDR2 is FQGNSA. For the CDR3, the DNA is TGTGCCAGCAGCTTAGATCTGACCCCTTGGGGGCAAGGCTACACCTTC. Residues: CASSLDLTPWGQGYTF.

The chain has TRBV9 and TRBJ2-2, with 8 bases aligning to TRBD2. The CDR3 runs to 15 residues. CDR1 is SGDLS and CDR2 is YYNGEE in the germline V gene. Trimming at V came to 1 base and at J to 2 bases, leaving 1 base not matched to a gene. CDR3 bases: TGTGCCAGCAGCGTACGGGGGGGCAACACCGGGGAGCTGTTTTTT. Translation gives CASSVRGGNTGELFF.

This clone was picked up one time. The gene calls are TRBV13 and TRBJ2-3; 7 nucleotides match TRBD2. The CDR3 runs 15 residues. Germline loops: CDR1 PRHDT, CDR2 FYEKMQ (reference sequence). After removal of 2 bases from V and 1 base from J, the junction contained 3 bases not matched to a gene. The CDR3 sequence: CASSLTSVRTDTQYF. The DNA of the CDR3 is TGTGCCAGCAGCTTAACTAGCGTACGCACAGATACGCAGTATTTT.

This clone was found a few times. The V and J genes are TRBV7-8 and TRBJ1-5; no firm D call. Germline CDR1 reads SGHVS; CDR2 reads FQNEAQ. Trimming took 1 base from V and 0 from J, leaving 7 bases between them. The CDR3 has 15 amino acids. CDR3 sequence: CASSLEGNSNQPQHF. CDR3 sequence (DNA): TGTGCCAGCAGCTTAGAAGGGAATAGCAATCAGCCCCAGCATTTT. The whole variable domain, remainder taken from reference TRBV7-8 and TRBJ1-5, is GAGVSQSPRYKVAKRGQDVALRCDPISGHVSLFWYQQALGQGPEFLTYFQNEAQLDKSGLPSDRFFAERPEGSVSTLKIQRTQQEDSAVYLCASSLEGNSNQPQHFGDGTRLSIL.

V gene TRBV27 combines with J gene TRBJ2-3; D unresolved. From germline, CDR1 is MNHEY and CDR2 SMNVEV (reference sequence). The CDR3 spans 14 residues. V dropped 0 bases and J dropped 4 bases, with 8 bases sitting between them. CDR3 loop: CASSLSPASDTQYF. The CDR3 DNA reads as TGTGCCAGCAGTTTATCCCCAGCTTCAGATACGCAGTATTTT.

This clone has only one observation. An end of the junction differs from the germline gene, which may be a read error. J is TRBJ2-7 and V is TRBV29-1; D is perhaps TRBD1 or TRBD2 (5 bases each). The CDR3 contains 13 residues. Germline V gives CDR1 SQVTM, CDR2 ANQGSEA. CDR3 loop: CSVCSPGTYGQYF. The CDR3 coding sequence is TGCAGCGTTTGTTCACCAGGGACGTACGGGCAGTACTTC.